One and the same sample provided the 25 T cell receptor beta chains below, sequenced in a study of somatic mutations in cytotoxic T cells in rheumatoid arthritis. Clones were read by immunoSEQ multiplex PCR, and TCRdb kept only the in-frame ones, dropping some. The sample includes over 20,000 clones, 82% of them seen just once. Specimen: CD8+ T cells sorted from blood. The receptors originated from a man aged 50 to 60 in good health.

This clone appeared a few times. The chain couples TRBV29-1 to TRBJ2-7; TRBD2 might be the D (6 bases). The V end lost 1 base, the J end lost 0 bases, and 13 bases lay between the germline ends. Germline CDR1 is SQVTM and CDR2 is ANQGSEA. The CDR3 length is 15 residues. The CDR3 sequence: CSVEVEGGLSYEQYF. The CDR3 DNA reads TGCAGCGTTGAAGTGGAGGGAGGACTCTCCTACGAGCAGTACTTC.

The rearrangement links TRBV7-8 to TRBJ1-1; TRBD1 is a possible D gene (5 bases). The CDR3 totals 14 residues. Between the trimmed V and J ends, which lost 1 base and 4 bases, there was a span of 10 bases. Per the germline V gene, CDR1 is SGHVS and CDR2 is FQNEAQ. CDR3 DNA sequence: TGTGCCAGCAGCTTAGGGGGGGGAGGCACTGAAGCTTTCTTT. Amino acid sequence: CASSLGGGGTEAFF.

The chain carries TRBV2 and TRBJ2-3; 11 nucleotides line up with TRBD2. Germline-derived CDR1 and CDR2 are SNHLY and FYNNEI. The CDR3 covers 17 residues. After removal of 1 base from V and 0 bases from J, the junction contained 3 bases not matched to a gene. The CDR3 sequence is CASSEELAGASTDTQYF. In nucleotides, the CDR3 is TGTGCCAGCAGTGAAGAACTAGCGGGAGCGAGCACAGATACGCAGTATTTT. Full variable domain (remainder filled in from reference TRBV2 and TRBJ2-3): EPEVTQTPSHQVTQMGQEVILRCVPISNHLYFYWYRQILGQKVEFLVSFYNNEISEKSEIFDDQFSVERPDGSNFTLKIRSTKLEDSAMYFCASSEELAGASTDTQYFGPGTRLTVL.

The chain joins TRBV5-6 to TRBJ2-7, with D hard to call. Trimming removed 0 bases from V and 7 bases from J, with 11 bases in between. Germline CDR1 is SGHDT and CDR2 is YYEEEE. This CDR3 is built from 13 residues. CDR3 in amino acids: CASSLGMSPEQYF. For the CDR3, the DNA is TGTGCCAGCAGCTTGGGGATGTCCCCGGAGCAGTACTTC.

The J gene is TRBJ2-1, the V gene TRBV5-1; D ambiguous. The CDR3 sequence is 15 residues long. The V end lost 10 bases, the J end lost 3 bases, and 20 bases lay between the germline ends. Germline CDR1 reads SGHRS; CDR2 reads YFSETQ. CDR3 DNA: TGCGCCTCCACCCCCGGTGAGACAAACTACAATGAGCAGTTCTTC. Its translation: CASTPGETNYNEQFF.

CDR3 loop: CASRPPPGQGTPEAFF. The DNA for the CDR3 is TGTGCCAGCAGGCCCCCGCCGGGACAGGGTACGCCTGAAGCTTTCTTT. V is TRBV9 and J is TRBJ1-1; 9 nucleotides match TRBD1. CDR3 length: 16 amino acids. CDR1 and CDR2 (germline): SGDLS, YYNGEE. J gave up 6 bases and V 5 bases, and 14 bases lay outside the gene matches.

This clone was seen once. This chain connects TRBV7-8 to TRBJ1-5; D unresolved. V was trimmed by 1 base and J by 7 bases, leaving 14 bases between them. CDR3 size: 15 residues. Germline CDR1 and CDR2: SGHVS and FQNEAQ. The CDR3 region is CASSLGVGRQQPQHF. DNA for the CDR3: TGTGCCAGCAGCTTAGGGGTTGGGCGTCAGCAGCCCCAGCATTTT.

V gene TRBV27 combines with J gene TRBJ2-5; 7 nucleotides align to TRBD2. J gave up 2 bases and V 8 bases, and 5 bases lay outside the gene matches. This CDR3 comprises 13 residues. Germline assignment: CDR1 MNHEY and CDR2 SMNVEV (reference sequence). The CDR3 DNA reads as TGTGCCAGCGGGGGGGGACCTCAAGAGACCCAGTACTTC. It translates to CASGGGPQETQYF.

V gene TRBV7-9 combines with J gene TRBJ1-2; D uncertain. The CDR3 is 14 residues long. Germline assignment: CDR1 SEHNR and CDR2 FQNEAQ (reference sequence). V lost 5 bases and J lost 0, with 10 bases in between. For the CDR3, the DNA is TGTGCCAGCAGCCGGGTGGGGACTAACTATGGCTACACCTTC. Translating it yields CASSRVGTNYGYTF.

In DNA form, the CDR3 reads TGCAGCGTTGTAACTACCTACAATGAGCAGTTCTTC. As protein: CSVVTTYNEQFF. The rearrangement joins TRBV29-1 to TRBJ2-1; the D is unclear. CDR3 size: 12 residues. Per the germline V gene, CDR1 is SQVTM and CDR2 is ANQGSEA. Trimming cost V 4 bases and J 2 bases, with 6 bases left between them.

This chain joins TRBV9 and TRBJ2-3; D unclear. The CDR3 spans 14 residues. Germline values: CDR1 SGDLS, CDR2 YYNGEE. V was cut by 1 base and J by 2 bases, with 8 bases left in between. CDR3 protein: CASSVYQDTDTQYF. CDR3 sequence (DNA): TGTGCCAGCAGCGTATATCAGGACACAGATACGCAGTATTTT.

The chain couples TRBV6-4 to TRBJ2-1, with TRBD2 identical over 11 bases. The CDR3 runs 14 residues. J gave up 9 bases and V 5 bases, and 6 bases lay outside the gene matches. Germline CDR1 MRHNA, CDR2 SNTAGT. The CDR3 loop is CASSPGLAESEQFF. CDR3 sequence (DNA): TGTGCCAGCAGTCCGGGACTAGCGGAGAGTGAGCAGTTCTTC.

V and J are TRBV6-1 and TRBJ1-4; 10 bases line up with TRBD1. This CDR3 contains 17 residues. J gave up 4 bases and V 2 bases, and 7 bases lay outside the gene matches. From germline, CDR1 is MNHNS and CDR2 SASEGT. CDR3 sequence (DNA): TGTGCCAGCAGTGAACCGGGACAGGGGTCTTTTAATGAAAAACTGTTTTTT. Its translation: CASSEPGQGSFNEKLFF.

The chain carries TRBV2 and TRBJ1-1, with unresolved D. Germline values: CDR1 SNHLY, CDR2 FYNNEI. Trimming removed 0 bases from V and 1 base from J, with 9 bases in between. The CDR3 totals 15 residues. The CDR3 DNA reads TGTGCCAGCAGTGAAGCGCATTACAGGAACACTGAAGCTTTCTTT. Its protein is CASSEAHYRNTEAFF.

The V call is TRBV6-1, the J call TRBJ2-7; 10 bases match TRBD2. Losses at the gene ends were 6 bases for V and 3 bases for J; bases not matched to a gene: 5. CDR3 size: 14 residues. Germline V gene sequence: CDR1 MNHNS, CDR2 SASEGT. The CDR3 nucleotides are TGTGCCAGCAGCCTAGCGGGGGACTTCTACGAGCAGTACTTC. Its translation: CASSLAGDFYEQYF.

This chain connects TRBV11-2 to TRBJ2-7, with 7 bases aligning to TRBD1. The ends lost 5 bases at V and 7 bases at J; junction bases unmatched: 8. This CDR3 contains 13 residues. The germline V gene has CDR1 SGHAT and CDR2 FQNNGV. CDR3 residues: CASSLRQGREQYF. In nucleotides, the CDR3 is TGTGCCAGCAGCCTCCGACAGGGTCGGGAGCAGTACTTC.

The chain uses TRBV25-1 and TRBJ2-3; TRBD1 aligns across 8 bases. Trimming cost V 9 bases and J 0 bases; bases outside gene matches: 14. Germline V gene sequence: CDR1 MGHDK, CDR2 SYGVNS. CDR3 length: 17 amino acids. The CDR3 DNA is TGTGCCAGTCGGGGACCGGACAGGGAAACTAGCACAGATACGCAGTATTTT. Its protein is CASRGPDRETSTDTQYF. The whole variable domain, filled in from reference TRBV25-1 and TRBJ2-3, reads EADIYQTPRYLVIGTGKKITLECSQTMGHDKMYWYQQDPGMELHLIHYSYGVNSTEKGDLSSESTVSRIRTEHFPLTLESARPSHTSQYLCASRGPDRETSTDTQYFGPGTRLTVL.

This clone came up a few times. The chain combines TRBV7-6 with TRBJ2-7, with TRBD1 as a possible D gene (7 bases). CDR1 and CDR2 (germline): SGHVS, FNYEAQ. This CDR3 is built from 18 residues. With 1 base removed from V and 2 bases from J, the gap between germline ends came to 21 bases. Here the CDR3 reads CASSLGYGGTAYTYEQYF. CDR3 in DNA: TGTGCCAGCAGCTTAGGGTATGGGGGGACAGCGTATACCTACGAGCAGTACTTC.

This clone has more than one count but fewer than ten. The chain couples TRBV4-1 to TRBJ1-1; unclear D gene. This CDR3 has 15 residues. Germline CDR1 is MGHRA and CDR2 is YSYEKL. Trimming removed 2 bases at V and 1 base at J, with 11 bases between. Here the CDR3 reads CASSQLGTKNTEAFF. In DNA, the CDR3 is TGCGCCAGCAGCCAACTGGGTACGAAGAACACTGAAGCTTTCTTT.

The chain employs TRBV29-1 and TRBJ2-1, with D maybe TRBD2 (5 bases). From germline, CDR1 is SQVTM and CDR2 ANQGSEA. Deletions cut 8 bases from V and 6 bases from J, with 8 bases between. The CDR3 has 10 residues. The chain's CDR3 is CSSGLNEQFF. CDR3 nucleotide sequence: TGCAGCTCCGGACTCAATGAGCAGTTCTTC.

For the CDR3, the DNA is TGTGCCAGCAGTGTCCGAGCCGCAGATACGCAGTATTTT. Amino acid sequence: CASSVRAADTQYF. The chain couples TRBV25-1 to TRBJ2-3; no firm D call. Germline V gene data show CDR1 as MGHDK and CDR2 as SYGVNS. This CDR3 has 13 residues. The V end lost 4 bases, the J end lost 4 bases, and 9 bases lay between the germline ends.

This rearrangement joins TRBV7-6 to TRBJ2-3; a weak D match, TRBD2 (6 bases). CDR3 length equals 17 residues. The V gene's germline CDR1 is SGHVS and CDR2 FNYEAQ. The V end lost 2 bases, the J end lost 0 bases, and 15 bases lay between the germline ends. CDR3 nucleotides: TGTGCCAGCAGCTTATTTCTCGGGGGAGTGAGCACAGATACGCAGTATTTT. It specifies CASSLFLGGVSTDTQYF.

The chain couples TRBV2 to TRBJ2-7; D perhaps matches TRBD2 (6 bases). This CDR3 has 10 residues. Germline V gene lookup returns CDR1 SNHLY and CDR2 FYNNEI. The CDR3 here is CAAGRYEQYF. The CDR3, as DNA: TGTGCGGCGGGGCGCTACGAGCAGTACTTC.

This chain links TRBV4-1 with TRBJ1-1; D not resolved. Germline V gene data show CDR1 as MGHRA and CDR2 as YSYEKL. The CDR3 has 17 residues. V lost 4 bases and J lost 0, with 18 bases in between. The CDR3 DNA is TGCGCCAGCAGCCCAAGCAGCTTTATCCGCATGAACACTGAAGCTTTCTTT. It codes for CASSPSSFIRMNTEAFF.

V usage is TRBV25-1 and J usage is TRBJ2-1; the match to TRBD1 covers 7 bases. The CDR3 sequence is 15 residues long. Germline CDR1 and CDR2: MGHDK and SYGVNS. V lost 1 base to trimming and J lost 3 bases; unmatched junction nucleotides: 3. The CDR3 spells CASSEFGTVYNEQFF. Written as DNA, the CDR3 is TGTGCCAGCAGTGAATTCGGGACAGTCTACAATGAGCAGTTCTTC.